These T cell receptor beta chains were read from a single sample in a study of vaccination effects on CD4 cells after COVID-19. Which antigens these TCRs recognize remains unknown. The method was immunoSEQ multiplex PCR; TCRdb's version includes in-frame clones alone and lacks a portion of them. The table lists tens of thousands of clones, under 75% of them singletons. Sequencing was performed on CD4+ T cells from PBMCs cultured with HCoV-OC43 spike peptides, taken before COVID-19 vaccination. Receptors were obtained from a human donor who received a COVID-19 vaccine. The CDR3 runs from the conserved cysteine through the conserved F or W. Each record gives: clone size, J gene, D gene, V gene, CDR3 length, CDR3 DNA, CDR3 protein. The D gene is left open where the match is weak. Rows give clone size only sometimes, using once, few, many, or a class for an expanded clone.

NA | TRBJ1-5 | TRBD1 | TRBV7-2 | 15 | TGTGCCAGCAGCTTAGGGGGGACAGGGAATCAGCCCCAGCATTTT | CASSLGGTGNQPQHF
NA | TRBJ2-5 | TRBD2 | TRBV9 | 15 | TGTGCCAGCAGCGCCCGACTAGCGGGAGGAGAGACCCAGTACTTC | CASSARLAGGETQYF
once | TRBJ2-3 | NA | TRBV18 | 15 | TGTGCCAGCTCTCCTGACAGGAAGGGGACAGATACGCAGTATTTT | CASSPDRKGTDTQYF
NA | TRBJ2-6 | NA | TRBV18 | 14 | TGTGCCAGCTCACCCTACTCTGGGGCCAACGTCCTGACTTTC | CASSPYSGANVLTF
few | TRBJ2-5 | NA | TRBV14 | 12 | TGTGCCAGCAGCCAAGTCGGGGCGACCCAGTACTTC | CASSQVGATQYF
few | TRBJ1-4 | TRBD1 | TRBV28 | 17 | TGTGCCAGCAGTGCGGGGGGACAGCTAGTTAACAATGAAAAACTGTTTTTT | CASSAGGQLVNNEKLFF
NA | TRBJ2-5 | TRBD1 | TRBV2 | 13 | TGTGCCAGCAGGGGGGACAGGGGAGAGACCCAGTACTTC | CASRGDRGETQYF
few | TRBJ1-2 | NA | TRBV5-4 | 14 | TGTGCCAGCAGCTTAAGGGGGTCTAACTATGGCTACACCTTC | CASSLRGSNYGYTF
NA | TRBJ1-1 | NA | TRBV25-1 | 18 | TGTGCCAGCAGTGAATATGGGCCTCGTGAGGTAATGAACACTGAAGCTTTCTTT | CASSEYGPREVMNTEAFF
few | TRBJ1-6 | TRBD1 | TRBV15 | 13 | TGTGCCACCAGCAGACAGGGGGATTCACCCCTCCACTTT | CATSRQGDSPLHF
few | TRBJ1-5 | NA | TRBV28 | 12 | TGTGCCAGCAGTTTGGTAGGGGAGCCCCAGCATTTT | CASSLVGEPQHF
once | TRBJ2-5 | NA | TRBV25-1 | 13 | TGTGCCAGCAGTGATTGGGGCTTTGAGACCCAGTACTTC | CASSDWGFETQYF
NA | TRBJ2-3 | NA | TRBV12-2 | 16 | TGTGCAAGTCGCTCCCCGCTAGCGGGGGGCACAGATACGCAGTATTTT | CASRSPLAGGTDTQYF
NA | TRBJ2-3 | TRBD1 | TRBV7-3 | 15 | TGTGCCAGCAGCTCTCGGACAGGGAGGACAGATACGCAGTATTTT | CASSSRTGRTDTQYF
once | TRBJ1-2 | TRBD1 | TRBV5-1 | 15 | TGCGCCAGCAGCCCAGGGACAGGGGGCAGCTATGGCTACACCTTC | CASSPGTGGSYGYTF
NA | TRBJ1-5 | TRBD1 | TRBV3-1/TRBV3-2 | 14 | TGTGCCAGCAGCCGCGGTGGAGGGGGCCAGCCCCAGCATTTT | CASSRGGGGQPQHF
NA | TRBJ2-1 | TRBD2 | TRBV5-1 | 16 | TGCGCCAGCAGCCCGGGGGAGGGAGGCTCCTACAATGAGCAGTTCTTC | CASSPGEGGSYNEQFF
NA | TRBJ1-1 | NA | TRBV19 | 14 | TGTGCCAGTAAGCCCGTCGGACGTCGCACTGAAGCTTTCTTT | CASKPVGRRTEAFF
NA | TRBJ2-1 | NA | TRBV21-1 | 17 | TGTGCCAGCAGCAAAGTAAATAGAGCTCACTCCTACAATGAGCAGTTCTTC | CASSKVNRAHSYNEQFF
NA | TRBJ1-4 | NA | TRBV28 | 15 | TGTGCCAGCAGTTCCCCAGGAGGGATTAATGAAAAACTGTTTTTT | CASSSPGGINEKLFF
NA | TRBJ1-2 | NA | TRBV5-1 | 15 | TGCGCCAGCAGCGTAAGATCCGGGATGAACTATGGCTACACCTTC | CASSVRSGMNYGYTF
once | TRBJ1-4 | NA | TRBV7-2 | 15 | TGTGCCAGCAGCTTACAGGTTACAACTAATGAAAAACTGTTTTTT | CASSLQVTTNEKLFF
NA | TRBJ1-1 | NA | TRBV30 | 13 | TGTGCCTGGAGGACGACTGTGAACACTGAAGCTTTCTTT | CAWRTTVNTEAFF
NA | TRBJ2-5 | NA | TRBV6-2/TRBV6-3 | 14 | TGTGCCAGCAGTTATTCCCGCGTTCAAGAGACCCAGTACTTC | CASSYSRVQETQYF
NA | TRBJ1-1 | NA | TRBV4-3 | 14 | TGCGCCAGCAGCCAAGATCGGGTGGCAAATGAAGCTTTCTTT | CASSQDRVANEAFF
NA | TRBJ2-1 | NA | TRBV11-2 | 17 | TGTGCCAGCAGCTTAGATATCCCCCGCTCGGGGTACAATGAGCAGTTCTTC | CASSLDIPRSGYNEQFF
NA | TRBJ2-4 | NA | TRBV3-1/TRBV3-2 | 16 | TGTGCCAGCAGCCAAGCCGGGGTGTCGGCCAAAAACATTCAGTACTTC | CASSQAGVSAKNIQYF
NA | TRBJ1-2 | NA | TRBV5-1 | 14 | TGCGCCAGCAGCATATCGGACAGAAACTATGGCTACACCTTC | CASSISDRNYGYTF
NA | TRBJ1-4 | NA | TRBV5-1 | 13 | TGCGCCAGCAGTTATGGACAGAATGAAAAACTGTTTTTT | CASSYGQNEKLFF
NA | TRBJ2-2 | NA | TRBV5-1 | 14 | TGCGCCAGCAGCTTTGCTAGTAGTAGCGGGGAGCTGTTTTTT | CASSFASSSGELFF
NA | TRBJ1-1 | TRBD1 | TRBV19 | 15 | TGTGCCAGTTGGGGGGACAGGGGCCTGAACACTGAAGCTTTCTTT | CASWGDRGLNTEAFF
NA | TRBJ2-5 | NA | TRBV28 | 14 | TGTGCCAGCAGTACTCGGAGGGGACAAGAGACCCAGTACTTC | CASSTRRGQETQYF
NA | TRBJ2-1 | TRBD2 | TRBV6-5 | 14 | TGTGCCAGCAGTCGCGGGACTAGGGTCAATGAGCAGTTCTTC | CASSRGTRVNEQFF
NA | TRBJ2-3 | NA | TRBV24-1 | 16 | TGTGCCACCAGTGATTTGGGGCAGGGGACCACAGATACGCAGTATTTT | CATSDLGQGTTDTQYF
NA | TRBJ1-1 | NA | TRBV7-2 | 14 | TGTGCCAGCAGCCTACAGGGTTCCCGCACTGAAGCTTTCTTT | CASSLQGSRTEAFF
NA | TRBJ2-1 | NA | TRBV5-1 | 15 | TGCGCCAGCAGCTTCCAGGGGCCGCGAGTTGGTGAGCAGTTCTTC | CASSFQGPRVGEQFF
NA | TRBJ2-3 | TRBD1 | TRBV24-1 | 15 | TGTGCCACCAGTGACCGTCGACAGGGGGCAGATACGCAGTATTTT | CATSDRRQGADTQYF
NA | TRBJ1-3 | NA | TRBV24-1 | 13 | TGTGCCACCACACCGGACTCTGGAAACACCATATATTTT | CATTPDSGNTIYF
few | TRBJ1-1 | NA | TRBV7-9 | 13 | TGTGCCAGCAGCTACAGTGGCGGCCGGGAAGCTTTCTTT | CASSYSGGREAFF
NA | TRBJ2-3 | NA | TRBV2 | 14 | TGTGCCAGCAGTGCGAGCTTCCGCACAGATACGCAGTATTTT | CASSASFRTDTQYF
NA | TRBJ2-2 | TRBD1 | TRBV7-9 | 18 | TGTGCCAGCAGCCCAAGCACCGGGACAGGGGGATCCACCGGGGAGCTGTTTTTT | CASSPSTGTGGSTGELFF
NA | TRBJ2-2 | TRBD2 | TRBV27 | 22 | TGTGCCAGCAGTTTATTCCCGCGACTAGCGGGGGGCCCCCCGAGAGGAACCGGGGAGCTGTTTTTT | CASSLFPRLAGGPPRGTGELFF
NA | TRBJ1-1 | NA | TRBV11-2 | 15 | TGTGCCAGCAGCGGTGGTAGCGCGGGGAACACTGAAGCTTTCTTT | CASSGGSAGNTEAFF
few | TRBJ1-2 | TRBD1 | TRBV2 | 14 | TGTGCCAGCAGTGAACAGGGGGCTAACTATGGCTACACCTTC | CASSEQGANYGYTF
once | TRBJ2-2 | NA | TRBV6-6 | 14 | TGTGCCAGCAGTGTGGGACGGCTCACCGGGGAGCTGTTTTTT | CASSVGRLTGELFF
NA | TRBJ1-3 | NA | TRBV9 | 17 | TGTGCCAGCAGCGTATCCGGCGTCGACGGCCCTGGAAACACCATATATTTT | CASSVSGVDGPGNTIYF
few | TRBJ1-6 | TRBD1 | TRBV5-5 | 16 | TGTGCCAGCAGCTCCCCGACAGGGGCGGATAGTTCACCCCTCCACTTT | CASSSPTGADSSPLHF
NA | TRBJ1-4 | TRBD1 | TRBV5-1 | 14 | TGCGCCAGCAGAAGGACAGGGGTGATTGAAAAACTGTTTTTT | CASRRTGVIEKLFF
NA | TRBJ1-4 | NA | TRBV18 | 12 | TGTGCCAGCTCACCAGACGGTGAAAAACTGTTTTTT | CASSPDGEKLFF
NA | TRBJ1-2 | TRBD1 | TRBV5-1 | 15 | TGCGCCAGCAGCTACAGGGACAGTTCTAACTATGGCTACACCTTC | CASSYRDSSNYGYTF
NA | TRBJ1-1 | NA | TRBV3-1/TRBV3-2 | 13 | TGTGCCAGCAGCCGTTTAGAGAACACTGAAGCTTTCTTT | CASSRLENTEAFF
NA | TRBJ1-5 | NA | TRBV6-5 | 14 | TGTGCCAGCACCGCCGTTGACTATGGTCAGCCCCAGCATTTT | CASTAVDYGQPQHF
NA | TRBJ2-2 | TRBD2 | TRBV4-1 | 16 | TGCGCCAGCAGCCAAGATTCGGGGGGGTGGACCGGGGAGCTGTTTTTT | CASSQDSGGWTGELFF
NA | TRBJ1-2 | TRBD1 | TRBV28 | 15 | TGTGCCAGCAGTATGAACAGGGGCCGAGGGTATGGCTACACCTTC | CASSMNRGRGYGYTF
NA | TRBJ1-6 | NA | TRBV19 | 15 | TGTGCCAGTAGGAGGAAACAGGGTCCGAATTCACCCCTCCACTTT | CASRRKQGPNSPLHF
NA | TRBJ1-2 | NA | TRBV19 | 15 | TGTGCCAGTAGCATGGACCGTGGCCAGAACTATGGCTACACCTTC | CASSMDRGQNYGYTF
few | TRBJ1-3 | TRBD1 | TRBV10-2 | 12 | TGCGCCAGCAGTGACAGGGGGAACACCATATATTTT | CASSDRGNTIYF